This is a list of T cell receptor beta chains from one sample in a study of T cells in Graves' hyperthyroidism and ophthalmopathy. TCRdb re-called the multiplex PCR reads through MiXCR, storing one row per CDR3 protein. The sample has a few hundred thousand distinct CDR3 sequences, over 10% seen once; the top ten hold 9.2%. Sequencing was carried out using blood. The receptors come from a woman between 18 and 30 years old with Graves' hyperthyroidism. Both conserved end residues are part of each CDR3. D genes are given only for firm matches. The size entry is marked missing in some rows and otherwise reads once, few, many or a size class.

V	size	D	J	CDR3	DNA
TRBV2	.	TRBD1	TRBJ2-1	CATKGGQGVGQFF	TGTGCCACCAAAGGGGGACAGGGGGTTGGGCAGTTCTTC
TRBV19	.	.	TRBJ2-1	CASSNMDEQFF	TGTGCCAGTAGTAACATGGATGAGCAGTTCTTC
TRBV13	few	.	TRBJ2-1	CASEQGRDPEGQFF	TGTGCCAGCGAACAGGGGCGGGATCCGGAAGGGCAGTTCTTC
TRBV15	.	TRBD1	TRBJ2-7	CATSRTGLSGYNEQYF	TGTGCCACCAGCAGGACAGGGTTGAGCGGCTACAATGAGCAGTACTTC
TRBV6-1	many	.	TRBJ2-3	CASRSITDTQYF	TGTGCCAGCAGGTCTATCACAGATACGCAGTATTTT
TRBV18	many	TRBD2	TRBJ2-7	CASSPLSGTYYEQYF	TGTGCCAGCTCACCACTGAGCGGGACTTACTACGAGCAGTACTTC
TRBV7-9	many	TRBD1	TRBJ2-5	CASSWRDRVEETQYF	TGTGCCAGCAGCTGGAGGGACAGGGTAGAAGAGACCCAGTACTTC
TRBV18	few	TRBD1	TRBJ2-3	CASSGTGSTDTQYF	TGTGCCAGCTCAGGGACAGGGAGCACAGATACGCAGTATTTT
TRBV7-2	many	TRBD1	TRBJ2-2	CASSRGGSSNTGELFF	TGTGCCAGCAGCCGAGGGGGCTCCTCGAACACCGGGGAGCTGTTTTTT
TRBV29-1	few	TRBD2	TRBJ2-5	CSVDRTSGGAGETQYF	TGCAGCGTTGACAGGACTAGCGGGGGGGCCGGGGAGACCCAGTACTTC
TRBV28	many	TRBD1	TRBJ1-2	CASSTNRGSAYGYTF	TGTGCCAGCAGCACCAACAGGGGATCAGCCTATGGCTACACCTTC
TRBV2	few	.	TRBJ2-7	CASSPRDLGNEQYF	TGTGCCAGCAGTCCCCGGGATCTAGGCAACGAGCAGTACTTC
TRBV12-3/TRBV12-4	many	.	TRBJ2-7	CASSRKGPGVYEQYF	TGTGCCAGCAGCCGCAAGGGACCGGGAGTCTACGAGCAGTACTTC
TRBV28	many	.	TRBJ1-5	CASSQAHQPQHF	TGTGCCAGCAGCCAGGCCCATCAGCCCCAGCATTTT
TRBV25-1	many	TRBD2	TRBJ2-3	CASSEDAGVADTQYF	TGTGCCAGCAGTGAGGATGCGGGGGTCGCAGATACGCAGTATTTT
TRBV28	many	.	TRBJ1-5	CASIRDFSNQPQHF	TGTGCCAGCATCAGGGACTTTAGCAATCAGCCCCAGCATTTT